This T cell receptor (beta chain) was sequenced for a study of T cell responses to AZD1222 COVID-19 vaccine (dated by TCRdb to about 2021). In the study overall: Because spike-specific TCR depth and breadth did not differ between the two schedules, AZD1222 recipients who got a second dose at roughly 4 weeks were pooled with those who got a second dose at roughly 12 weeks. A total of under 250 trial participants underwent TCR sequencing, of whom 207 had received two doses of AZD1222 and some 26 had received two doses of the MenACWY control vaccine. Trial participants were enrolled by age into 18-55, 56-69 and 70-plus year subgroups, with around 150, 28 and 57 TCR-sequenced participants respectively.

Results the study describes overall, beyond this receptor: Reportedly, close to half of the unique spike-specific TCRs recognized epitopes lying outside the regions that are mutated in the B.1.351 and B.1.1.7 variants. The 56-69-year group was small, and its depth increase did not reach significance, likely because of low power. Only six AZD1222 recipients were SARS-CoV-2 seropositive at baseline, limiting conclusions about previously exposed vaccinees. CD4 TCRs associated with the vaccine covered the entire spike protein, and the dominant responses were in regions 160-218 and 743-854. Spike-specific TCR breadth and depth rose significantly after two AZD1222 doses compared with day 0 and with MenACWY recipients. Participants were mostly white British and included more females than males, and it was suggested by the authors that clonal diversity may have been underestimated. Because no day 14 peak-response samples were available, repertoires were characterized only after the peak T cell response.

V is reduced by 2 bases and J by 0 bases, leaving a spacing of 17 bases between them. There are 17 amino acids in the CDR3, from cysteine to phenylalanine inclusive. Only CDR3 DNA remains: 51 bases, in frame from the first base. The germline V gene sets CDR1 to SQVTM and CDR2 to ANQGSEA. In light of the paper, this sample's time point label describes: baseline before first vaccination. Vaccinee samples were obtained from the UK trials COV001 and COV002, which included a single-blind randomized controlled phase 2/3 trial of AZD1222 (ChAdOx1 nCoV-19) in healthy adults. For TCRbeta chain sequencing, PBMC samples were collected from trial participants at day 0 and at day 28 after the second dose. Comments on this clone: Its specific antigen is unknown. Per-base quality was not reported, and no clone a single base away is much larger than it.

The CDR3 regions of human TCRbeta chains were analyzed by immunosequencing. The authors processed their data as follows. Repertoire TCRs were matched against a reference library of SARS-CoV-2-specific TCRs generated with the MIRA antigen-specificity platform. Breadth was defined as the fraction of unique TCRs that were SARS-CoV-2-associated. Depth was defined as the fraction of total T cells that were SARS-CoV-2-associated. Using the MIRA data, each spike-specific TCR was mapped to the spike region that the TCR reacts to and placed in a CD4 or CD8 class. Log10-transformed breadth and depth values were compared by one-way ANOVA with Sidak's multiple comparisons tests. TCRdb limited this immuneACCESS table to in-frame rearrangements with V and J called. A share of clones is missing; checked studies link under half to unresolved V genes, and the rest is unexplained. V and J calls plus clone size are reproduced from that table; the DNA served to infer D and trimming. In all, the sample holds 120,000 or so clones, and around 90% of those were seen once. The top ten constitute about 5% of the sample.

Sequences were derived from peripheral blood, sampled on day 0 of AZD1222 vaccination. This sequence originates from an adult in good health. The sequence links TRBV29-1 to TRBJ2-4; no D segment can be confidently identified. The CDR3 region has the sequence CSVERLTDLLAKNIQYF. The DNA reads TGCAGCGTTGAAAGGCTGACCGATTTACTAGCCAAAAACATTCAGTACTTC.